These 29 T cell receptor beta chains came from one sample sequenced in a study of T cells in Graves' hyperthyroidism and ophthalmopathy. Authors of the study amplified TCR beta CDR3 regions from RNA transcripts. The primer set for the first-round RT-PCR of the TCR CDR3 was HTBI. TCRdb re-derived calls from the multiplex PCR reads in MiXCR, one entry per CDR3 protein. The sample records over 700,000 distinct CDR3 sequences, around 39% being singletons. Sequenced: blood. The origin of the receptors is a man aged 18 to 30 with Graves' hyperthyroidism.

This clonotype was detected ten times or more. The chain is built from TRBV7-2 and TRBJ1-5; D gene unclear. Trimming removed 0 bases from V and 4 bases from J, with 1 base in between. The CDR3 spans 12 residues. Germline V gives CDR1 SGHTA, CDR2 FQGNSA. This chain's CDR3 is CASSLANQPQHF. CDR3 bases: TGTGCCAGCAGCTTAGCAAATCAGCCCCAGCATTTT.

This clonotype was detected ten times or more. This chain uses TRBV10-3 with TRBJ2-7; 7 bases map to TRBD2. The CDR3 totals 15 residues. V shed 2 bases and J 4 bases; nucleotides not matched to a gene: 8. Per the germline V gene, CDR1 is ENHRY and CDR2 is SYGVKD. CDR3 in amino acids: CAISEPFSREYEQYF. Here the CDR3 DNA reads TGTGCCATCAGTGAGCCTTTCTCGCGGGAGTACGAGCAGTACTTC.

This clonotype showed up just a few times. V and J are TRBV7-8 and TRBJ1-2, with a weak D call TRBD1 (6 bases). The V gene lost 4 bases and the J gene lost 12 bases, with 18 bases spanning the gap. The germline V gene encodes CDR1 SGHVS and CDR2 FQNEAQ. This CDR3 contains 13 residues. The CDR3 nucleotides are TGTGCCAGCAGCTCCTCGGCCTTTGGGGGCCACACCTTC. Protein sequence: CASSSSAFGGHTF.

In this sample, this clonotype turned up a few times. The V gene is TRBV7-2, the J gene TRBJ2-7; D assignment may be TRBD1 or TRBD2 (5 bases each). Germline CDR1 SGHTA, CDR2 FQGNSA. The CDR3 sequence is 13 residues long. The V gene lost 5 bases and the J gene lost 3 bases, with 11 bases spanning the gap. CDR3 in amino acids: CASSRGPFYEQYF. The CDR3 DNA is TGTGCCAGCAGCCGGGGACCTTTCTACGAGCAGTACTTC.

To note about this clonotype: An end of the junction differs from the germline gene, which may be a read error. The J gene is TRBJ2-7, the V gene TRBV7-9; D call uncertain. The CDR3 covers 11 residues. CDR1 and CDR2 from the germline V gene are SEHNR and FQNEAQ (reference sequence). CDR3 region: CASSLGCEQYF. The CDR3 DNA reads as TGTGCCAGCAGTTTAGGGTGCGAGCAGTACTTC.

The V call is TRBV7-2, the J call TRBJ1-4, with D tentatively TRBD1 (5 bases). The CDR3 runs to 15 residues. CDR1 SGHTA and CDR2 FQGNSA come from the germline V gene. V lost 1 base, J lost 7 bases, and 13 bases lay in between. CDR3 nucleotides: TGTGCCAGCAGCTTAGGAAGGGCGGGGGTTGAAAAACTGTTTTTT. Its translation is CASSLGRAGVEKLFF.

This clonotype was picked up a small number of times. The chain employs TRBV25-1 and TRBJ2-3, with a possible D match to TRBD2 (6 bases). Germline CDR1 reads MGHDK; CDR2 reads SYGVNS. This CDR3 comprises 12 residues. The ends were cut back, 4 bases at V and 8 bases at J, with 10 bases in the middle. The CDR3 sequence is CASSVAESTQYF. As DNA, the CDR3 is TGTGCCAGCAGTGTAGCGGAAAGTACGCAGTATTTT.

The chain uses TRBV19 and TRBJ2-2; D unclear. This CDR3 comprises 15 residues. Deletions cut 6 bases from V and 4 bases from J, with 15 bases between. The germline gives CDR1 LNHDA, CDR2 SQIVND (reference sequence). The CDR3 here is CASSPIPVVTGELFF. In DNA form, the CDR3 reads TGTGCCAGTAGCCCGATCCCCGTCGTCACCGGGGAGCTGTTTTTT.

The rearrangement links TRBV11-1 to TRBJ1-2, with D possibly being TRBD1 (5 bases). The V and J ends lost 5 bases and 6 bases respectively, with 19 bases between them. This CDR3 comprises 15 residues. CDR1 and CDR2 from the germline V gene are SGHAT and FQDESV (reference sequence). The CDR3: CASSPGPGRVHGYTF. In nucleotides, the CDR3 is TGTGCCAGCAGCCCCGGGCCAGGGAGAGTCCATGGCTACACCTTC.

The genes are TRBV7-9 and TRBJ1-1, with D uncertain. The ends were cut back, 0 bases at V and 4 bases at J, with 12 bases in the middle. Germline V gene sequence: CDR1 SEHNR, CDR2 FQNEAQ (reference sequence). This CDR3 has 15 amino acids. This chain's CDR3 is CASSLAAPAGTEAFF. CDR3 DNA: TGTGCCAGCAGCTTAGCTGCCCCGGCTGGCACTGAAGCTTTCTTT.

This clonotype was seen more than once but under ten times. The V call is TRBV5-1, the J call TRBJ1-1; the match to TRBD1 covers 8 bases. The germline V gene has CDR1 SGHRS and CDR2 YFSETQ. The CDR3 is made up of 17 amino acids. V lost 2 bases, J lost 4 bases, and 13 bases stayed unmatched. The CDR3 protein is CASSFTSRQGKGTEAFF. The DNA for the CDR3 is TGCGCCAGCAGCTTTACTTCCAGACAGGGGAAAGGCACTGAAGCTTTCTTT.

As regards this clonotype: A read error is possible here, since a much larger clone lies one base away. The J gene is TRBJ2-5, the V gene TRBV2; 7 bases are shared with TRBD2. V shed 8 bases, J shed 7 bases, and the junction held 10 bases outside the gene matches. From germline, CDR1 is SNHLY and CDR2 FYNNEI. CDR3 size: 13 residues. The CDR3 coding sequence is TGTGCCAGCGGGGGGGAGTTGAGGGGGACCCAGTACTTC. It yields the protein CASGGELRGTQYF.

This clonotype was seen many times. The rearrangement joins TRBV5-8 to TRBJ1-1; 7 nucleotides agree with TRBD1. With 6 bases clipped from V and 2 bases from J, the junction kept 7 bases outside the gene matches. Germline assignment: CDR1 SGHTS and CDR2 YDEGEE. CDR3 length: 14 amino acids. The CDR3 spells CASTRTGSNTEAFF. Written as DNA, the CDR3 is TGTGCCAGCACCAGGACAGGATCAAACACTGAAGCTTTCTTT.

The V and J genes are TRBV25-1 and TRBJ2-7; 10 nucleotides line up with TRBD2. This CDR3 contains 14 residues. With V trimmed by 5 bases and J by 4 bases, 5 bases remained unmatched. The V gene's germline CDR1 is MGHDK and CDR2 SYGVNS. The CDR3 bases are TGTGCCAGCAGTACAGCGGGAGGGCCTTACGAGCAGTACTTC. Its translation is CASSTAGGPYEQYF.

This clonotype has at least ten counts. The chain employs TRBV10-3 and TRBJ2-6; D is unclear. The CDR3 consists of 15 residues. Trimming took off 5 bases at V and 0 bases at J, with 8 bases between the two ends. Looked up from germline, CDR1 is ENHRY and CDR2 is SYGVKD. CDR3 amino acids: CAISSPSSGANVLTF. The CDR3 bases are TGTGCCATCAGTAGCCCTAGCTCTGGGGCCAACGTCCTGACTTTC.

This clonotype was detected a few times. The chain is built from TRBV20-1 and TRBJ2-7, with D maybe TRBD2 (6 bases). The CDR3 has 14 residues. Between the trimmed V and J ends, which lost 0 bases and 5 bases, there was a span of 14 bases. CDR1 and CDR2 (germline): DFQATT, SNEGSKA (reference sequence). The CDR3 sequence: CSAREVGSSDEQYF. Written as DNA, the CDR3 is TGCAGTGCTAGAGAGGTCGGGAGCTCGGACGAGCAGTACTTC.

The chain combines TRBV20-1 with TRBJ2-6; no clear D gene. The V gene's germline CDR1 is DFQATT and CDR2 SNEGSKA (reference sequence). V was clipped by 6 bases and J by 4 bases, with 10 bases between them. This CDR3 contains 13 residues. For the CDR3, the DNA is TGCAGTGCGCTGACGACAGGGGCCAACGTCCTGACTTTC. This gives the protein CSALTTGANVLTF.

This clonotype appeared many times. V usage is TRBV20-1 and J usage is TRBJ2-7; D might be TRBD2 (7 bases). Germline CDR1 DFQATT, CDR2 SNEGSKA (reference sequence). This CDR3 is built from 14 residues. Trimming stripped 3 bases from V and 4 bases from J, with 16 bases between. CDR3 nucleotide sequence: TGCAGTGCTAGGAGGCCACAGGGAGGGTACGAGCAGTACTTC. This sequence encodes CSARRPQGGYEQYF.

As to this clonotype: One end of the junction fails to match germline, which may point to a read error. The chain is built from TRBV15 and TRBJ1-1; TRBD1 is a possible D gene (6 bases). The germline V gene encodes CDR1 LNHNV and CDR2 YYDKDF (reference sequence). This CDR3 region has 12 residues. The CDR3 here is CATSKGGGDPIF. In DNA, the CDR3 is TGTGCCACCAGCAAAGGAGGGGGGGACCCAATCTTT.

The rearrangement joins TRBV7-2 to TRBJ1-5; D is undetermined. V gave up 7 bases and J gave up 2 bases, with 12 bases separating them. Germline CDR1 and CDR2: SGHTA and FQGNSA. This CDR3 has 14 residues. The CDR3 is CASTDATGNQPQHF. The CDR3 nucleotides read TGTGCCAGCACGGACGCGACTGGCAATCAGCCCCAGCATTTT. The complete variable domain, with remaining parts taken from reference TRBV7-2 and TRBJ1-5, reads GAGVSQSPSNKVTEKGKDVELRCDPISGHTALYWYRQSLGQGLEFLIYFQGNSAPDKSGLPSDRFSAERTGGSVSTLTIQRTQQEDSAVYLCASTDATGNQPQHFGDGTRLSIL.

This clonotype was seen many times. The rearrangement uses TRBV20-1 and TRBJ1-5; D perhaps matches TRBD1 (6 bases). The CDR3 contains 12 residues. Germline CDR1 is DFQATT and CDR2 is SNEGSKA (reference sequence). Deletions cut 5 bases from V and 9 bases from J, with 14 bases between. DNA of the CDR3: TGCAGTGCTGAGAGGGGGGTTGTGCCCCAGCATTTT. It yields the protein CSAERGVVPQHF.

Turning to this clonotype: This sequence may be a read error, since a much larger clone differs from it by one base. The rearrangement links TRBV11-2 to TRBJ1-2; D gene unclear. Per germline, CDR1 SGHAT and CDR2 FQNNGV. Trimming stripped 5 bases from V and 9 bases from J, with 13 bases between. There are 12 residues in the CDR3. The CDR3 nucleotides read TGTGCCAGCAGCACCATACAAGGCCGCTACACCTTC. Translating it yields CASSTIQGRYTF.

The chain employs TRBV3-1 and TRBJ1-1, with TRBD1 as a possible D gene (6 bases). This CDR3 contains 15 residues. Germline CDR1 and CDR2: LGHDT and YNNKEL (reference sequence). V lost 0 bases to trimming and J lost 5 bases, with 13 bases between them. CDR3 sequence (DNA): TGTGCCAGCAGCCAAGATGAAGGGGGATGGACTGAAGCTTTCTTT. Translating it yields CASSQDEGGWTEAFF.

The J gene is TRBJ2-7, the V gene TRBV5-1; D is tentatively TRBD1 or TRBD2 (5 bases each). Trimming stripped 0 bases from V and 6 bases from J, with 16 bases between. The CDR3 extends over 15 amino acids. Germline CDR1 reads SGHRS; CDR2 reads YFSETQ. CDR3 region: CASSLARDRRSEQYF. DNA of the CDR3: TGCGCCAGCAGCTTGGCACGGGACCGCAGAAGCGAGCAGTACTTC.

This chain joins TRBV29-1 and TRBJ2-5, with D perhaps TRBD2 (6 bases). From germline, CDR1 is SQVTM and CDR2 ANQGSEA. This CDR3 contains 13 residues. Trimming shortened V by 6 bases and J by 5 bases, and 16 bases separated the two germline ends. Here the CDR3 DNA reads TGCAGCGTGGCCTCGGGGGTAGGGGAGACCCAGTACTTC. The encoded protein is CSVASGVGETQYF.

This clonotype has more than one count but fewer than ten. This sequence joins TRBV19 and TRBJ2-7; 9 bases are shared with TRBD1. The CDR3 runs 16 residues. With 4 bases clipped from V and 1 base from J, the junction kept 8 bases outside the gene matches. In germline, CDR1 is LNHDA, CDR2 SQIVND (reference sequence). CDR3 in DNA: TGTGCCAGTAGTAAAGGAAGGGACAGGGAATCCTACGAGCAGTACTTC. Protein sequence: CASSKGRDRESYEQYF.

This clonotype was counted at least ten times. The J gene is TRBJ1-5, the V gene TRBV7-9; maybe TRBD1 (5 bases). Trimming pared 1 base from V and 5 bases from J, leaving 9 bases between. The CDR3 is 14 residues long. Germline V gene sequence: CDR1 SEHNR, CDR2 FQNEAQ (reference sequence). CDR3 sequence reads: CASSLGSRDQPQHF. DNA of the CDR3: TGTGCCAGCAGCTTAGGCTCCAGGGATCAGCCCCAGCATTTT.

The chain couples TRBV7-8 to TRBJ2-7, with a possible D match to TRBD2 (6 bases). This CDR3 has 16 amino acids. Germline CDR1 reads SGHVS; CDR2 reads FQNEAQ. Trimming cost V 5 bases and J 7 bases, with 24 bases left between them. Written as DNA, the CDR3 is TGTGCCAGCAGCGGATCTGGGGCTAGAGCTGCGGGAGAGCAGTACTTC. It is translated as CASSGSGARAAGEQYF.

This clonotype appeared a single time. The chain employs TRBV7-2 and TRBJ2-3; TRBD2 might be the D (5 bases). This CDR3 is 13 amino acids long. Germline lookup yields CDR1 SGHTA and CDR2 FQGNSA. Trimming took 5 bases from V and 2 from J, leaving 8 bases between them. The CDR3 DNA reads TGTGCCAGCAGCGAGGACTTCACAGATACGCAGTATTTT. This gives the protein CASSEDFTDTQYF. Full variable domain (remainder filled in from reference TRBV7-2 and TRBJ2-3): GAGVSQSPSNKVTEKGKDVELRCDPISGHTALYWYRQSLGQGLEFLIYFQGNSAPDKSGLPSDRFSAERTGGSVSTLTIQRTQQEDSAVYLCASSEDFTDTQYFGPGTRLTVL.